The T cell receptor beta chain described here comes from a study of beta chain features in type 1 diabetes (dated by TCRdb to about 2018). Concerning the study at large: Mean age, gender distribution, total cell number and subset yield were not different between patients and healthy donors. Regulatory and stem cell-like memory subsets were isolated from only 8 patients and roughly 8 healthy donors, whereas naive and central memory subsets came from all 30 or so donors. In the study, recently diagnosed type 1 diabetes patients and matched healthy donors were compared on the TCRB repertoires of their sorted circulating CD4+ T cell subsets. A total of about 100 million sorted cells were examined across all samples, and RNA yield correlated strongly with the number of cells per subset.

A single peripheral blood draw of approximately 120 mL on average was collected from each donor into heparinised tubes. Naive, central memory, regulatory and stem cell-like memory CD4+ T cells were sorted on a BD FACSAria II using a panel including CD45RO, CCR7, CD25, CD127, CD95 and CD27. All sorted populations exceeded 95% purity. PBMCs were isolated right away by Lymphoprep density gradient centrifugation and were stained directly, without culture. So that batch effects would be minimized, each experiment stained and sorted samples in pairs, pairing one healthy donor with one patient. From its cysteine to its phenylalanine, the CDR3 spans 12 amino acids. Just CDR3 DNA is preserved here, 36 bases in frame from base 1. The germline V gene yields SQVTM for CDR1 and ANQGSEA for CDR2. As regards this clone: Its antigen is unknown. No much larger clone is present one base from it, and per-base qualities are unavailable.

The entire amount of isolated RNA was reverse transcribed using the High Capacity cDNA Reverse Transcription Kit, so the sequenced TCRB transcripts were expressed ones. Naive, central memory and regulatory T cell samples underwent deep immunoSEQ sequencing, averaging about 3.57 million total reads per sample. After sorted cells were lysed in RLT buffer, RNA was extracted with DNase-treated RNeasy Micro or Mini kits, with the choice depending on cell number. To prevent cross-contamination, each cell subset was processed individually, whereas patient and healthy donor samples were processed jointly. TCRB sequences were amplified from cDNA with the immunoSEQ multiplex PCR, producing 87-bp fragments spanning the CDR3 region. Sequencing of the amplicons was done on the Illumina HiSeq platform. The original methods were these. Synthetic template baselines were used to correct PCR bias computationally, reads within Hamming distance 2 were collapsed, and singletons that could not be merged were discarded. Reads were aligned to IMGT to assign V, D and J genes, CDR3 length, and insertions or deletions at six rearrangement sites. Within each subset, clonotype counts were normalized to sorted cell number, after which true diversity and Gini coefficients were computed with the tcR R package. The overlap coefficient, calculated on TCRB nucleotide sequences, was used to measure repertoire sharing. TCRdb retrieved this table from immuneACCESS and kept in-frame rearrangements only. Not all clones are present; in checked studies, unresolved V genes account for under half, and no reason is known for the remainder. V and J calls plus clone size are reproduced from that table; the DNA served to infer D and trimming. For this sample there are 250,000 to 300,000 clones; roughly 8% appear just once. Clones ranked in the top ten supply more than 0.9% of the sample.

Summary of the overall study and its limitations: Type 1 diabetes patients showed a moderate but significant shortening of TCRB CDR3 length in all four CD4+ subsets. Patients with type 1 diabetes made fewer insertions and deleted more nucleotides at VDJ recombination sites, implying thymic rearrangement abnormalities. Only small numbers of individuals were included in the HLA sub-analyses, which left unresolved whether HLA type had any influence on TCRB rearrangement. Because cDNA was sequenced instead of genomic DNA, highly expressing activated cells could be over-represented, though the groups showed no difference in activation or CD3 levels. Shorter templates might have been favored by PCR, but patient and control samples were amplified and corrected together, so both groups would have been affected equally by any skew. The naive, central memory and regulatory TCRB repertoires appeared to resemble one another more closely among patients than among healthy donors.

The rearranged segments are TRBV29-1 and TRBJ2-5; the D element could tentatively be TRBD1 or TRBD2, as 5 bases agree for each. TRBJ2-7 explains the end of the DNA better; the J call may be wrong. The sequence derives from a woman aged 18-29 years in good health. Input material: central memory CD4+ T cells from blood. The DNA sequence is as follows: TGCAGCGTTGTTCGAGGGGTCTACGAGCAGTACTTC. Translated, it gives CSVVRGVYEQYF.